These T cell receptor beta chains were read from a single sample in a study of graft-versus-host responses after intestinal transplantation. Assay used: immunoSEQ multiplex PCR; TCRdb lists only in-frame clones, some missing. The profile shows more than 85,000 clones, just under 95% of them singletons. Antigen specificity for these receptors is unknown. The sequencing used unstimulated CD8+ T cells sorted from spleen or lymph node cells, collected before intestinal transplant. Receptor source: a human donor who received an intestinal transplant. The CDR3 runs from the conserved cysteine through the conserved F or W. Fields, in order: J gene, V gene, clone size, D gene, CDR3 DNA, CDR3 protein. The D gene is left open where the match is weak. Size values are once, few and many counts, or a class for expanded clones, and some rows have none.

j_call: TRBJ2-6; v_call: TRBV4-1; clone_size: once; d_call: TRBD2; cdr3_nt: TGCGCCAGCAGCCACCCGGGACTAGCGGTCTCTGGGGCCAACGTCCTGACTTTC; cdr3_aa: CASSHPGLAVSGANVLTF
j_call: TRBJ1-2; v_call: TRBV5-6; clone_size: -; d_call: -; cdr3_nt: TGTGCCAGCAGCTTGGGGCAGGGAAACTATGGCTACACCTTC; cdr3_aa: CASSLGQGNYGYTF
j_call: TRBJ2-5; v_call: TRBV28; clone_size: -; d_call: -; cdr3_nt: TGTGCCAGCAGCCTCTACAGGAGCCAAGAGACCCAGTACTTC; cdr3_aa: CASSLYRSQETQYF
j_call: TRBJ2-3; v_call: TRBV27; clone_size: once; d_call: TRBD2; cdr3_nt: TGTGCCAGCAGTTCTCGACCGGCGGGGGTCACAGATACGCAGTATTTT; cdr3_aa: CASSSRPAGVTDTQYF
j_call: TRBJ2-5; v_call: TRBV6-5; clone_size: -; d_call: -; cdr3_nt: TGTGCCAGCAGTGGGGTACGGACCCAGTACTTC; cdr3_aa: CASSGVRTQYF
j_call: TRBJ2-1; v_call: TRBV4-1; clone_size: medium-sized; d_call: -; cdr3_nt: TGCGCCAGCAGCCAAGACTACAATGAGCAGTTCTTC; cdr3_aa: CASSQDYNEQFF
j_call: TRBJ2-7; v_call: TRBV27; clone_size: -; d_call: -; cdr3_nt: TGTGCCAGCAGTACCTCAGGGTCCTACGAGCAGTACTTC; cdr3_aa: CASSTSGSYEQYF
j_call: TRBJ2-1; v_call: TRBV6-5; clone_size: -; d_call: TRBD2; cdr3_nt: TGTGCCAGCAGCCGTGAGCCCCAGCGGGAGTATGAGCAGTTCTTC; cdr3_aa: CASSREPQREYEQFF
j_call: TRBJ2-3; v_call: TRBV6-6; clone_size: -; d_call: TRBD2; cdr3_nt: TGTGCCAGCAGTTACAATAGCGGGAGAGTGGGCGATACGCAGTATTTT; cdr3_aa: CASSYNSGRVGDTQYF
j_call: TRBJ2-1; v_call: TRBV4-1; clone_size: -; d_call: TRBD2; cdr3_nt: TGCGCCAGCAGCCCACTAGCGGACGAGTACAATGAGCAGTTCTTC; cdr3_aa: CASSPLADEYNEQFF
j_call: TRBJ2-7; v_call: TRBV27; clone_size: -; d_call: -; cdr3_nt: TGTGCCAGCGGGAGAGGGTACCACGAGCAGTACTTC; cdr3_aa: CASGRGYHEQYF
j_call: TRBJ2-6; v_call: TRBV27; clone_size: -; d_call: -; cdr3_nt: TGTGCCAGCAGTTTAGGTGGCGGGGGCTACTCTGGGGCCAACGTCCTGACTTTC; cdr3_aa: CASSLGGGGYSGANVLTF
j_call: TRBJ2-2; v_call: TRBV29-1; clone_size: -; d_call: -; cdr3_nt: TGCAGCGTTGAAGATCGAACCGCGAACACCGGGGAGCTGTTTTTT; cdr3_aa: CSVEDRTANTGELFF
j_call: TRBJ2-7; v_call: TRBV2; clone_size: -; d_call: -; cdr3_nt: TGTGCCAGCAGTGACGCGGGGATTGCCCCTTACGAGCAGTACTTC; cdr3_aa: CASSDAGIAPYEQYF
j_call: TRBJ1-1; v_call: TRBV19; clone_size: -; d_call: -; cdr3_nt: TGTGCCACCCTTGATTCCGGCACTGAAGCTTTCTTT; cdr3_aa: CATLDSGTEAFF
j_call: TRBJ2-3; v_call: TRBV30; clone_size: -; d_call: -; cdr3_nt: TGCTCCGGAGATACGCAGTATTTT; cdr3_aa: CSGDTQYF
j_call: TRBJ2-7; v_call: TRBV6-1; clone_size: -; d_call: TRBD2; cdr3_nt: TGTGCCAGCAGCCTCGGGGGGGGGTCGGAGCAGTACTTC; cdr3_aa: CASSLGGGSEQYF
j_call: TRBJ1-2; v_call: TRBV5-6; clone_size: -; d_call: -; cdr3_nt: TGTGCCAGCCAGGGTGGGAGTCACTATGGCTACACCTTC; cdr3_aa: CASQGGSHYGYTF
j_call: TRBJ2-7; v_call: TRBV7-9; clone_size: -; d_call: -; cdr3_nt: TGTGCCAGCAGCTCAGGAGGGAAGTCAGTAGACGAGCAGTACTTC; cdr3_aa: CASSSGGKSVDEQYF
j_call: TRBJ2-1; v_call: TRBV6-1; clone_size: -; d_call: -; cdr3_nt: TGTGCCAGCAGTGATTGGGGGAGGCATGAGCAGTTCTTC; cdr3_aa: CASSDWGRHEQFF
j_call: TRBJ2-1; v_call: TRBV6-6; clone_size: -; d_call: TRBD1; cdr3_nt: TGTGCCAGCAGCTCCTACGACGACAGGGCCTACAATGAGCAGTTCTTC; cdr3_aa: CASSSYDDRAYNEQFF
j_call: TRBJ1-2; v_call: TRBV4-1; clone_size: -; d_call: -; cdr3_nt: TGCGCCAGCGGAGGGGGTCGCGGCTACACCTTC; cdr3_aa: CASGGGRGYTF
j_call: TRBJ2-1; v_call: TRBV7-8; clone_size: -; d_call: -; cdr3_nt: TGTGCCAGCAGCTCCGTCCTCAATGAGCAGTTCTTC; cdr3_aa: CASSSVLNEQFF
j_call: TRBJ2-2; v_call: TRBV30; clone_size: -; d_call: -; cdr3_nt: TGTGCCTGGAGTGCGAGGGACGGAGTAACCAGGACCGGGGAGCTGTTTTTT; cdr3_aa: CAWSARDGVTRTGELFF